These 20 T cell receptor beta chains came from one sample sequenced in a study of post-analysis software for immune sequencing data. Findings and limits, study-wide: Patients showed TRBV5-6, TRBV5-1 and TRBV20-1 among five TRBV segments more frequent than in controls.

TCR beta cDNA libraries had unique molecular identifiers. One entry per CDR3 protein results from TCRdb running MiXCR on the PCR reads. The sample consists of 750,000 to 900,000 distinct CDR3 sequences, roughly 50% of them appearing once. These receptors' antigens are unknown. Sequenced sample: blood. Receptor source: a girl aged 10-17 years with multiple sclerosis.

This clonotype occurred a few times. The rearrangement links TRBV20-1 to TRBJ2-3; D may be TRBD1 or TRBD2 (5 bases each). Between the trimmed V and J ends, which lost 2 bases and 0 bases, there was a span of 15 bases. Germline V gene data show CDR1 as DFQATT and CDR2 as SNEGSKA (reference sequence). This CDR3 region has 16 residues. This CDR3 is CSARLSGRPSTDTQYF. For the CDR3, the DNA is TGCAGTGCTAGATTATCGGGGCGACCTAGCACAGATACGCAGTATTTT.

V usage is TRBV6-4 and J usage is TRBJ1-6; possibly TRBD1 for D (6 bases). The CDR3 covers 18 residues. The V end lost 3 bases, the J end lost 0 bases, and 15 bases lay between the germline ends. CDR1 and CDR2 (germline): MRHNA, SNTAGT. The CDR3 protein is CASSEIARGSSYNSPLHF. CDR3 DNA: TGTGCCAGCAGTGAAATAGCCAGGGGAAGCTCCTATAATTCACCCCTCCACTTT.

This clonotype appeared a few times. This rearrangement joins TRBV29-1 to TRBJ1-2; D might be TRBD1 (5 bases). Germline V gene sequence: CDR1 SQVTM, CDR2 ANQGSEA. CDR3 size: 14 residues. Between the trimmed V and J ends, which lost 4 bases and 4 bases, there was a span of 16 bases. CDR3 coding DNA: TGCAGCGTTGGTCCCGGGTACAGGTCCTATGGCTACACCTTC. Residues: CSVGPGYRSYGYTF. Filled out from reference TRBV29-1 and TRBJ1-2, the complete variable domain reads SAVISQKPSRDICQRGTSLTIQCQVDSQVTMMFWYRQQPGQSLTLIATANQGSEATYESGFVIDKFPISRPNLTFSTLTVSNMSPEDSSIYLCSVGPGYRSYGYTFGSGTRLTVV.

The CDR3 nucleotides are TGCAGTGCTAGAGATCCCGGGACAGGGGGCCACGAGCAGTACTTC. As protein: CSARDPGTGGHEQYF. The V call is TRBV20-1, the J call TRBJ2-7; 12 bases are shared with TRBD1. Germline V lookup: CDR1 DFQATT, CDR2 SNEGSKA (reference sequence). There are 15 residues in the CDR3. V dropped 0 bases and J dropped 5; count of bases not matched to a gene: 5.

This clonotype was detected a few times. This chain uses TRBV5-1 with TRBJ2-1; the D gene is possibly TRBD1 (6 bases). Trimming took off 0 bases at V and 0 bases at J, with 10 bases between the two ends. The V gene's germline CDR1 is SGHRS and CDR2 YFSETQ. The CDR3 is made up of 16 amino acids. Here the CDR3 reads CASSLGGHSSYNEQFF. CDR3 sequence (DNA): TGCGCCAGCAGCTTGGGGGGGCACAGCTCCTACAATGAGCAGTTCTTC.

The J gene is TRBJ2-5, the V gene TRBV7-9; 8 nucleotides line up with TRBD1. From germline, CDR1 is SEHNR and CDR2 FQNEAQ (reference sequence). CDR3 length: 14 residues. The V and J ends lost 4 bases and 5 bases, in that order; junction bases with no gene match: 6. This CDR3 reads CASSSTGDGETQYF. The CDR3 DNA reads TGTGCCAGCAGCTCGACAGGGGATGGGGAGACCCAGTACTTC.

Only a few counts were recorded for this clonotype. The gene calls are TRBV12-3 or TRBV12-4 and TRBJ2-7; no clear D. The V end lost 3 bases, the J end lost 0 bases, and 12 bases lay between the germline ends. This CDR3 has 15 amino acids. This CDR3 is CASSLWSAGSYEQYF. CDR3 DNA sequence: TGTGCCAGCAGTTTGTGGTCCGCCGGCTCCTACGAGCAGTACTTC.

V usage is TRBV7-2 and J usage is TRBJ2-7; TRBD2 is a possible D gene (5 bases). V lost 2 bases to trimming and J lost 3 bases, with 23 bases between them. CDR1 and CDR2 (germline): SGHTA, FQGNSA. The CDR3 spans 18 residues. This chain's CDR3 is CASSLTSPSAVSYYEQYF. The CDR3 region has the DNA TGTGCCAGCAGCTTAACGAGCCCCTCAGCGGTCTCATACTACGAGCAGTACTTC.

This clonotype was seen a handful of times. V usage is TRBV11-1 and J usage is TRBJ2-3, with D maybe TRBD1 (5 bases). With 5 bases removed from V and 1 base from J, the gap between germline ends came to 16 bases. The CDR3 has 16 residues. Germline values: CDR1 SGHAT, CDR2 FQDESV (reference sequence). The CDR3: CASSAPPTVGTDTQYF. DNA for the CDR3: TGTGCCAGCAGCGCTCCCCCGACAGTGGGCACAGATACGCAGTATTTT.

In this sample, this clonotype turned up a few times. The rearrangement uses TRBV5-1 and TRBJ2-7; TRBD2 agrees at 9 bases. Germline V lookup: CDR1 SGHRS, CDR2 YFSETQ. V gave up 4 bases and J gave up 0 bases; unmatched junction bases: 5. The CDR3 runs 15 residues. CDR3 nucleotide sequence: TGCGCCAGCAGCCAACTAGCGGGCACCTCCTACGAGCAGTACTTC. This gives the protein CASSQLAGTSYEQYF. The full variable domain, with the rest looked up from reference TRBV5-1 and TRBJ2-7, is KAGVTQTPRYLIKTRGQQVTLSCSPISGHRSVSWYQQTPGQGLQFLFEYFSETQRNKGNFPGRFSGRQFSNSRSEMNVSTLELGDSALYLCASSQLAGTSYEQYFGPGTRLTVT.

On this clonotype itself: A read error may account for a junction end that differs from germline. This chain joins TRBV7-3 and TRBJ2-3; D is unclear. This CDR3 region has 14 residues. Germline V lookup: CDR1 SGHTA, CDR2 FQGTGA. In DNA form, the CDR3 reads TGTACCAGCAGCCCACAGCATAGCACAGATACGCAGTATTTT. It translates to CTSSPQHSTDTQYF.

The chain employs TRBV27 and TRBJ1-2, with 7 bases aligning to TRBD1. The V gene end was trimmed by 6 bases and the J gene end by 5 bases; junction bases not matched to a gene: 9. This CDR3 region has 14 residues. The germline V gene encodes CDR1 MNHEY and CDR2 SMNVEV (reference sequence). The CDR3 reads CASSRFGTEYGYTF. CDR3 nucleotides: TGTGCCAGCAGCCGGTTCGGGACAGAGTATGGCTACACCTTC.

The chain employs TRBV6-2 or TRBV6-3 and TRBJ1-1; TRBD1 might be the D (5 bases). CDR1 and CDR2 from the germline V gene are MNHEY and SVGEGT. V lost 2 bases to trimming and J lost 3 bases, with 16 bases between them. The CDR3 loop spans 16 amino acids. Written as DNA, the CDR3 is TGTGCCAGCAGTTACGGGCGGCGGGGACGTCACACTGAAGCTTTCTTT. This sequence encodes CASSYGRRGRHTEAFF.

This clonotype was counted a few times. The gene calls are TRBV18 and TRBJ1-1, with TRBD1 matching 8 bases. The germline V gene encodes CDR1 KGHSH and CDR2 LQKENI. The V and J ends lost 10 bases and 1 base, in that order; junction bases with no gene match: 8. The CDR3 sequence is 14 residues long. CDR3 DNA sequence: TGTGCCACCTTAATCGACAGGGGGAACACTGAAGCTTTCTTT. Translation gives CATLIDRGNTEAFF.

A few counts support this clonotype. V is TRBV27 and J is TRBJ2-4; 7 nucleotides align to TRBD1. The J call may be incorrect, as the DNA end agrees better with TRBJ2-7. The CDR3 length is 16 residues. Per germline, CDR1 MNHEY and CDR2 SMNVEV (reference sequence). Here the CDR3 reads CASRGPKQGSRYEQYF. The CDR3 nucleotides are TGTGCCAGCAGAGGACCCAAACAGGGGTCGCGCTACGAGCAGTACTTC.

V usage is TRBV6-5 and J usage is TRBJ1-2; D possibly corresponds to TRBD1 (5 bases). The CDR3 runs 16 residues. The germline CDR1 and CDR2 sequences are MNHEY and SVGAGI. With 0 bases removed from V and 5 bases from J, the gap between germline ends came to 16 bases. CDR3 residues: CASSYSMVSGGYGYTF. In nucleotides, the CDR3 is TGTGCCAGCAGTTACTCGATGGTTTCGGGGGGTTATGGCTACACCTTC.

The chain employs TRBV6-5 and TRBJ2-5, with TRBD1 matching 8 bases. The CDR3 contains 16 residues. Germline V gene sequence: CDR1 MNHEY, CDR2 SVGAGI. Unmatched junction bases numbered 9, after V lost 2 bases and J lost 4 bases. The CDR3 here is CASSYQLPGQGETQYF. The CDR3 nucleotides are TGTGCCAGCAGTTACCAACTACCTGGACAGGGAGAGACCCAGTACTTC.

This clonotype was recorded a few times. V is TRBV20-1 and J is TRBJ2-7; 7 nucleotides match TRBD2. The length of the CDR3 is 13 residues. Trimming at V came to 4 bases and at J to 2 bases, leaving 5 bases not matched to a gene. Germline V lookup: CDR1 DFQATT, CDR2 SNEGSKA (reference sequence). CDR3 coding DNA: TGCAGTGCTACCCCCGGGACTACCTACGAGCAGTACTTC. Protein product: CSATPGTTYEQYF.

This rearrangement joins TRBV6-5 to TRBJ2-5; TRBD2 aligns across 11 bases. V lost 7 bases to trimming and J lost 2 bases; unmatched junction nucleotides: 9. The CDR3 loop spans 16 amino acids. Germline values: CDR1 MNHEY, CDR2 SVGAGI. The DNA for the CDR3 is TGTGCCAGCACCCGTACTAGCGGGGGCAGGCAAGAGACCCAGTACTTC. This codes for CASTRTSGGRQETQYF.

This clonotype was recorded a few times. The rearrangement joins TRBV6-6 to TRBJ1-2; D gene uncertain. Germline CDR1 reads MNHNY; CDR2 reads SVGAGI (reference sequence). V lost 2 bases and J 2 bases, leaving 3 bases between the germline ends. This CDR3 has 12 amino acids. The CDR3 region has the DNA TGTGCCAGCAGTTACGGGAACTATGGCTACACCTTC. Its protein is CASSYGNYGYTF.